This T cell receptor (beta chain) was found in a study of blood T cell repertoires in COVID-19. TCRdb's copy holds only in-frame clones and misses some; the assay was immunoSEQ multiplex PCR. The table has approximately 89,000 clones, around four fifths seen once; the top ten hold about 12%. The source of this sequence is a human donor in a cohort sampled during active COVID-19. The specimen sequenced was peripheral blood.

The DNA for the CDR3 is TGTGCCAGTGGAACGGGACTAGTCGACCATGAGCAGTTCTTC. It yields the protein CASGTGLVDHEQFF. The chain combines TRBV19 with TRBJ2-1, with TRBD2 matching 8 bases. The CDR3 runs to 14 residues. Per germline, CDR1 LNHDA and CDR2 SQIVND (reference sequence). V lost 8 bases to trimming and J lost 8 bases; unmatched junction nucleotides: 11.